Listed below are T cell receptor beta chains from one sample, sequenced in a study of blood T cell repertoires in COVID-19. This table comes from immunoSEQ multiplex PCR, and its TCRdb copy is limited to in-frame clones, with some not included. This sample has 490,000 or so clones, with roughly nine tenths found just once. The source material was PBMCs or T cells enriched from blood (not recorded which). These receptors were taken from a woman aged 55-75 years who had recovered from COVID-19. CDR3s include the opening cysteine and the closing phenylalanine or tryptophan. D genes are given only for firm matches. The listing skips clone size in some rows; elsewhere it reads once, few, many or a size class.

>TRBV4-1|NA|once|TRBJ2-5
TGCGCCAGCAGCCGAGGGGGTACATTCCAAGAGACCCAGTACTTC
CASSRGGTFQETQYF
>TRBV29-1|NA|NA|TRBJ1-2
TGCAGCGTTGGGCGGGACTCCTTTAACTATGGCTACACCTTC
CSVGRDSFNYGYTF
>TRBV7-9|NA|NA|TRBJ1-5
TGTGCCAGCAGCTTAGCGCCCGGGGAGGTAAATCAGCCCCAGCATTTT
CASSLAPGEVNQPQHF
>TRBV7-2|TRBD1|NA|TRBJ2-3
TGTGCCAGCAGCCAACAGGGGCGTAGCACAGATACGCAGTATTTT
CASSQQGRSTDTQYF
>TRBV6-5|NA|NA|TRBJ1-2
TGTGCCAGCATCGACAGGTCTAACTATGGCTACACCTTC
CASIDRSNYGYTF
>TRBV19|NA|NA|TRBJ1-1
TGTGCCAGTAGTATAGGCCCTAGGTTGCGGGGATGGAACACTGAAGCTTTCTTT
CASSIGPRLRGWNTEAFF
>TRBV3-1/TRBV3-2|TRBD2|NA|TRBJ2-1
TGTGCCAGCAGCCCTATAGGAGCGGGGGTAGGTGAGCAGTTCTTC
CASSPIGAGVGEQFF
>TRBV5-1|NA|NA|TRBJ1-2
TGCGCCAGCAGCTTGGAAGTGGCGGCTGATGGCTACACCTTC
CASSLEVAADGYTF
>TRBV5-1|TRBD2|few|TRBJ2-2
TGCGCCAGCAGCTTGGGAGCGGGGTACACCGGGGAGCTGTTTTTT
CASSLGAGYTGELFF
>TRBV12-3/TRBV12-4|NA|NA|TRBJ1-5
TGTGCCAGCAGTTTAGCAGGGGATCAGCCCCAGCATTTT
CASSLAGDQPQHF
>TRBV11-2|NA|NA|TRBJ2-5
TGTGCCAGCAGCTTAGAAGGGCCCGGGGGGCGTGAGGAGACCCAGTACTTC
CASSLEGPGGREETQYF
>TRBV19|TRBD1|NA|TRBJ2-7
TGTGCCAGTAGTATCGGCTTTAGACAGGGGAACCACGAGCAGTACTTC
CASSIGFRQGNHEQYF
>TRBV6-6|NA|NA|TRBJ2-2
TGTGCCAGCAGTCGAAGTCGTCCGACTACGAACACCGGGGAGCTGTTTTTT
CASSRSRPTTNTGELFF
>TRBV5-1|TRBD2|NA|TRBJ2-2
TGCGCCAGCAGCCCCGGGGCCGGGGGGTCGACCGGGGAGCTGTTTTTT
CASSPGAGGSTGELFF
>TRBV30|NA|NA|TRBJ2-7
TGTGCCTGGAGTGTACTAGGGCCCTACGAGCAGTACTTC
CAWSVLGPYEQYF
>TRBV3-1/TRBV3-2|NA|NA|TRBJ1-1
TGTGCCAGCAGCCAAGGTAGTACGGCAGGGATTGCTTTCTTT
CASSQGSTAGIAFF
>TRBV6-1|TRBD1|NA|TRBJ2-4
TGTGCCAGCAGTGAACGGACAGGGGACATTCAGTACTTC
CASSERTGDIQYF
>TRBV21-1|NA|once|TRBJ2-1
TGTGCCAGCAGCAAAGTAATTTGGACTAGCGGGGGGGGACTTGGAAATGAGCAGTTCTTC
CASSKVIWTSGGGLGNEQFF
>TRBV3-1/TRBV3-2|NA|NA|TRBJ2-7
TGTGCCAGCAGCCCCGGTTGGGGCAGGGAACCCGAGCAGTACTTC
CASSPGWGREPEQYF
>TRBV27|NA|NA|TRBJ2-7
TGTGCCAGCAGTTTTCCAGGGGGGTACGAGCAGTACTTC
CASSFPGGYEQYF
>TRBV6-1|NA|NA|TRBJ1-6
TGTGCCAGCAGTGACCTAAATTCACCCCTCCACTTT
CASSDLNSPLHF
>TRBV9|TRBD1|NA|TRBJ2-5
TGTGCCAGCAGCGCCCGACGACAGGGCGGGGAGACCCAGTACTTC
CASSARRQGGETQYF
>TRBV5-6|TRBD2|once|TRBJ2-3
TGTGCCAGCAGCTCCCTCAAGCGGGGCGGGGGAATCACAGATACGCAGTATTTT
CASSSLKRGGGITDTQYF
>TRBV5-4|NA|once|TRBJ1-2
TGTGCCAGCAGCCCGGCCACACGGCGGGGTTTTGGCTACACCTTC
CASSPATRRGFGYTF
>TRBV29-1|TRBD1|once|TRBJ1-2
TGCAGCGGCTCACAGGGGGGTGATGGCTACACCTTC
CSGSQGGDGYTF
>TRBV3-1/TRBV3-2|NA|NA|TRBJ1-2
TGTGCCAGCAGCCAAGACCCCAGAGGCGCGAACTATGGCTACACCTTC
CASSQDPRGANYGYTF
>TRBV30|NA|NA|TRBJ1-4
TGTGCCTGGAGTGTAGGCGGTGAAAAACTGTTTTTT
CAWSVGGEKLFF
>TRBV19|NA|NA|TRBJ2-4
TGTGCCAGTAGTACCGGGGATGGCAAAAACATTCAGTACTTC
CASSTGDGKNIQYF
>TRBV30|NA|NA|TRBJ2-6
TGTGCCTGGAGTACCGGGAACCCTGGGGCCAACGTCCTGACTTTC
CAWSTGNPGANVLTF
>TRBV27|NA|NA|TRBJ1-6
TGTGCCAGCAGTTACCAGGGGATTAATTCACCCCTCCACTTT
CASSYQGINSPLHF
>TRBV19|NA|NA|TRBJ1-5
TGTGCCAGTAGCACGACAGGTAGCAATCAGCCCCAGCATTTT
CASSTTGSNQPQHF
>TRBV3-1/TRBV3-2|TRBD1|few|TRBJ1-1
TGTGCCAGCAGCCAAGCCGGACAGGCCAACACTGAAGCTTTCTTT
CASSQAGQANTEAFF
>TRBV7-9|NA|NA|TRBJ1-1
TGTGCCAGCAGCGGCGGGGGTGGCACTGAAGCTTTCTTT
CASSGGGGTEAFF
>TRBV29-1|NA|NA|TRBJ2-1
TGCAGCGTTGAGCGGGGGCCCGAAATCATTTCCAATGAGCAGTTCTTC
CSVERGPEIISNEQFF
>TRBV5-8|NA|NA|TRBJ1-1
TGTGCCAGCAGCCCAGGGTCCACTGAAGCTTTCTTT
CASSPGSTEAFF
>TRBV10-3|TRBD1|NA|TRBJ1-2
TGTGCCATCAGTGACAGGGACAGGGAGACGAGCACCTTC
CAISDRDRETSTF
>TRBV9|NA|NA|TRBJ2-7
TGTGCCAGCAGCGTAGGGGCAGGGATCTCCTACGAGCAGTACTTC
CASSVGAGISYEQYF
>TRBV5-6|TRBD2|few|TRBJ2-5
TGTGCCAGCAGCTTGGCCCCCGCGGGGGGGCGCGAGACCCAGTACTTC
CASSLAPAGGRETQYF
>TRBV5-1|TRBD1|NA|TRBJ2-1
TGCGCCAGCAGCTTTGTGGGGACAGGGGGCGATGAGCAGTTCTTC
CASSFVGTGGDEQFF
>TRBV29-1|NA|NA|TRBJ1-1
TGCAGCGTGGGAGGGACAAACACTGAAGCTTTCTTT
CSVGGTNTEAFF
>TRBV3-1/TRBV3-2|TRBD1|NA|TRBJ1-6
TGTGCCAGCCACTGGGACAGGCCTAATTCACCCCTCCACTTT
CASHWDRPNSPLHF
>TRBV5-1|NA|once|TRBJ2-7
TGCGCCAGCAGCTTGGCCGGAGGCGAAGAGCTCTACGAGCAGTACTTC
CASSLAGGEELYEQYF
>TRBV7-9|NA|NA|TRBJ1-2
TGTGCCAGCAGCTTCGTGGGGGGGCTTCATGGCTACACCTTC
CASSFVGGLHGYTF
>TRBV4-1|NA|NA|TRBJ2-5
TGCGCCAGCAGCCAAAAACAGGGTGACCAAGAGACCCAGTACTTC
CASSQKQGDQETQYF
>TRBV7-2|NA|NA|TRBJ1-2
TGTGCCAGCAGCTTACGGGAGGGCCTGGCAGGGAACCCCTACGGCTACACCTTC
CASSLREGLAGNPYGYTF
>TRBV6-5|NA|NA|TRBJ2-7
TGTGCCAGCAGTTACCGACAGGACCGCTCCTACGAGCAGTACTTC
CASSYRQDRSYEQYF
>TRBV28|TRBD2|once|TRBJ2-1
TGTGCCAGTGCGGGGGGGCATTACTACAATGAGCAGTTCTTC
CASAGGHYYNEQFF
>TRBV5-1|TRBD1|NA|TRBJ2-1
TGCGCCAGCAGCTTGGCACCGGGACAGGGGGCGTATGAGCAGTTCTTC
CASSLAPGQGAYEQFF
>TRBV3-1/TRBV3-2|NA|NA|TRBJ2-2
TGTGCCAGCAGCCACGAAGGGGTCCTGGGCACCGGGGAGCTGTTTTTT
CASSHEGVLGTGELFF
>TRBV15|NA|NA|TRBJ2-7
TGTGCCACCAGCAGAGATCGGTTAAGTTCCTACGAGCAGTACTTC
CATSRDRLSSYEQYF
>TRBV6-5|TRBD2|NA|TRBJ2-5
TGTGCCAGCATAGGAGCGGGGCGAAATCAAGAGACCCAGTACTTC
CASIGAGRNQETQYF
>TRBV5-1|TRBD1|NA|TRBJ1-6
TGCGCCAGCAGTACTACAGGGGAATCACCCCTCCACTTT
CASSTTGESPLHF
>TRBV28|TRBD1|once|TRBJ1-1
TGTGCCAGCAGTCCTCCCCGACAGGGCGGAGGCACTGAAGCTTTCTTT
CASSPPRQGGGTEAFF
>TRBV11-2|NA|NA|TRBJ2-7
TGTGCCAGCAGCCCGCCCGACAGTAGGCACGAGCAGTACTTC
CASSPPDSRHEQYF